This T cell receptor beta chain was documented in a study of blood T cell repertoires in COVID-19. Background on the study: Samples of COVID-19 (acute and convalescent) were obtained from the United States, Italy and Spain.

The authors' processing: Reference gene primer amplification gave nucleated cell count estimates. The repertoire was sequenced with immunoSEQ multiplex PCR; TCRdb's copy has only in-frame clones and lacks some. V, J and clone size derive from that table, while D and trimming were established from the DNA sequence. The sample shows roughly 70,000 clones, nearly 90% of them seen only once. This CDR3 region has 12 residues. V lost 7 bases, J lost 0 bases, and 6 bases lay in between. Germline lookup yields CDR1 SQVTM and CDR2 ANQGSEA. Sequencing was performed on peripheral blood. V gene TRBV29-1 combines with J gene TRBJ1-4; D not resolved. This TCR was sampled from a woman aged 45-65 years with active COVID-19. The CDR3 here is CSASATNEKLFF. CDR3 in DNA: TGCAGCGCTTCGGCAACTAATGAAAAACTGTTTTTT. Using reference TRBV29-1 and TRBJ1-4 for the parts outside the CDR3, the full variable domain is SAVISQKPSRDICQRGTSLTIQCQVDSQVTMMFWYRQQPGQSLTLIATANQGSEATYESGFVIDKFPISRPNLTFSTLTVSNMSPEDSSIYLCSASATNEKLFFGSGTQLSVL.